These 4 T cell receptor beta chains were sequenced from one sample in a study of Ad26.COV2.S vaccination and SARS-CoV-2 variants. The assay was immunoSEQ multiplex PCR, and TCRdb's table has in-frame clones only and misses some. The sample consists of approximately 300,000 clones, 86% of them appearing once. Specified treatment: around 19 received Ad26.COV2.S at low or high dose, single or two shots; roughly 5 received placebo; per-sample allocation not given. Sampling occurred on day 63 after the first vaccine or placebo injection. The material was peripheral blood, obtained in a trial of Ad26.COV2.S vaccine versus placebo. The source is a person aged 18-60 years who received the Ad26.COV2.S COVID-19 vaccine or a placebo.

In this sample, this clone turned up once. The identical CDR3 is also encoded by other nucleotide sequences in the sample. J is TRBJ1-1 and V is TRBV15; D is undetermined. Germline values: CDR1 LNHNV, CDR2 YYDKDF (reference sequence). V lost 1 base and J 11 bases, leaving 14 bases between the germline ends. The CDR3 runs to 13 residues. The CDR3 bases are TGTGCCACCAGCAGAGTCCTTGGCACGGAGGCTTTCTTT. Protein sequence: CATSRVLGTEAFF.

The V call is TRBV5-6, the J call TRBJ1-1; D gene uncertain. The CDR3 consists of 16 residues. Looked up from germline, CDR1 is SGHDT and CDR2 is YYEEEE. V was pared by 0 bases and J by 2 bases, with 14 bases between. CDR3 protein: CASSLGGSGKNTEAFF. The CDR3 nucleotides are TGTGCCAGCAGCTTGGGCGGGTCAGGCAAAAACACTGAAGCTTTCTTT.

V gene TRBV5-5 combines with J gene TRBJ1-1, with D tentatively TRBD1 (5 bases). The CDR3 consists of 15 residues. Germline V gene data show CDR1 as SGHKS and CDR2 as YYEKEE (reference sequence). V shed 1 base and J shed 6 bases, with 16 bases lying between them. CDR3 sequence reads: CASSLLVLVGAEAFF. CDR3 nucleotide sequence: TGTGCCAGCAGCTTGTTGGTCTTGGTAGGGGCTGAAGCTTTCTTT.

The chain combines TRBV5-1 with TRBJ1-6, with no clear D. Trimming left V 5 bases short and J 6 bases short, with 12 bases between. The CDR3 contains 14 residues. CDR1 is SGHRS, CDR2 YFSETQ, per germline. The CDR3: CASRVLGFNSPLHF. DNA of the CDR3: TGCGCCAGCAGAGTCTTGGGGTTTAATTCACCCCTCCACTTT. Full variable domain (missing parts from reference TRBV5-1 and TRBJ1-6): KAGVTQTPRYLIKTRGQQVTLSCSPISGHRSVSWYQQTPGQGLQFLFEYFSETQRNKGNFPGRFSGRQFSNSRSEMNVSTLELGDSALYLCASRVLGFNSPLHFGNGTRLTVT.